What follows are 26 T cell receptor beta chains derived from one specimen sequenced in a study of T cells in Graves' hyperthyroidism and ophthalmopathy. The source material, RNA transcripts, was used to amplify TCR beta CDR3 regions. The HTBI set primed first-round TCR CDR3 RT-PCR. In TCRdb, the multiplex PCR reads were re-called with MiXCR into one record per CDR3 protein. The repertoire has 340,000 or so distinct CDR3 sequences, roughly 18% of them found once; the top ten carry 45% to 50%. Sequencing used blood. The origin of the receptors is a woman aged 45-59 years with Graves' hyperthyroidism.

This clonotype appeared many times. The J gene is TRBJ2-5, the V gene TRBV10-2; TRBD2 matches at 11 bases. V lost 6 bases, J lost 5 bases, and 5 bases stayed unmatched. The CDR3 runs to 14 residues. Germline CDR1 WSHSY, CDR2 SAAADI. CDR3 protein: CASRLAGAGETQYF. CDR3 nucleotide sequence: TGCGCCAGCAGACTAGCGGGGGCGGGGGAGACCCAGTACTTC.

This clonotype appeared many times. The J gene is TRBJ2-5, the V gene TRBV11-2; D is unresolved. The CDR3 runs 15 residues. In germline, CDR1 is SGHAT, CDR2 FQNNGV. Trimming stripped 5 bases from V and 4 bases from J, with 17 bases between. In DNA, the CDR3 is TGTGCCAGCAGCCCCCGATTGGCCGAGAGAGAGACCCAGTACTTC. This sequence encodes CASSPRLAERETQYF.

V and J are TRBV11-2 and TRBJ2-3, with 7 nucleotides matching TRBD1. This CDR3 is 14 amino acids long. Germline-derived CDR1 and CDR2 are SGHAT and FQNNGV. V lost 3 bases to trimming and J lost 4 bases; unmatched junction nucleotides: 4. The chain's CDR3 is CASSLERGPDTQYF. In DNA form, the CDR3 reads TGTGCCAGCAGCTTGGAAAGGGGGCCAGATACGCAGTATTTT.

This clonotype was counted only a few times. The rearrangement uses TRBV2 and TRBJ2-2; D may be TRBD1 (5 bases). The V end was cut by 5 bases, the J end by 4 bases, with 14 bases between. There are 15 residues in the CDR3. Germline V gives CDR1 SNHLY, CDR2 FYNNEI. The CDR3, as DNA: TGTGCCAGCAGTTGGACACCCCTGGGCACCGGGGAGCTGTTTTTT. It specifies CASSWTPLGTGELFF.

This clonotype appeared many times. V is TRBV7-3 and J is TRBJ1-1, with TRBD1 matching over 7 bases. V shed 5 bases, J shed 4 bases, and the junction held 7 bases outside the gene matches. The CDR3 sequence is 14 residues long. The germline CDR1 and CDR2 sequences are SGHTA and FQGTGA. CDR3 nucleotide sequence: TGTGCCAGCAGCAGAGATACAGGGGTCACTGAAGCTTTCTTT. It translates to CASSRDTGVTEAFF.

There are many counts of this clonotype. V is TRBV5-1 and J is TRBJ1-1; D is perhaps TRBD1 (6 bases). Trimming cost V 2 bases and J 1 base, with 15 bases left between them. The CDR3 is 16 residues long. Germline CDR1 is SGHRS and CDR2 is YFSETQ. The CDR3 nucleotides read TGCGCCAGCAGCTTCGGGGGGGCTGAAGAGAACACTGAAGCTTTCTTT. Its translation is CASSFGGAEENTEAFF.

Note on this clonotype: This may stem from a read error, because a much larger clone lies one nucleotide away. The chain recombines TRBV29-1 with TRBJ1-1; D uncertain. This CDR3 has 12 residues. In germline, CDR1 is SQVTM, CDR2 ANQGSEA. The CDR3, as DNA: TGCAGCGTCAGAGACGGAAACACTGAAGCTCTCTTT. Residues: CSVRDGNTEALF. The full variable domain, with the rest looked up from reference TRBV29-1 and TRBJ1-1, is SAVISQKPSRDICQRGTSLTIQCQVDSQVTMMFWYRQQPGQSLTLIATANQGSEATYESGFVIDKFPISRPNLTFSTLTVSNMSPEDSSIYLCSVRDGNTEALFGQGTRLTVV.

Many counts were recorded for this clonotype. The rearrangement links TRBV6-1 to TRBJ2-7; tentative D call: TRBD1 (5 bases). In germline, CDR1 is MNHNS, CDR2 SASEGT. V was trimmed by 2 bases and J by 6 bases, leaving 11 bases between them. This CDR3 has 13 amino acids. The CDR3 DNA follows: TGTGCCAGCAGTGAACAGGGTCTGGCCGAGCAGTACGTC. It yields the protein CASSEQGLAEQYV.

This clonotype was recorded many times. Written as DNA, the CDR3 is TGTGCCAGCAGTTTAGTCCCAAACCAGGGCAATGAGCAGTTCTTC. It specifies CASSLVPNQGNEQFF. The chain employs TRBV12-3 or TRBV12-4 and TRBJ2-1; tentative D call: TRBD1 (5 bases). V lost 1 base and J lost 6, with 13 bases in between. The CDR3 is 15 residues long.

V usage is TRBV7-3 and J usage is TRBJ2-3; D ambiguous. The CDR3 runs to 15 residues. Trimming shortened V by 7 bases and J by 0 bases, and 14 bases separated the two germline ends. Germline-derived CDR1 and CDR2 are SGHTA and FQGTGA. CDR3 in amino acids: CASNGGTSSTDTQYF. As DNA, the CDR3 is TGTGCCAGCAACGGCGGCACCTCTAGCACAGATACGCAGTATTTT.

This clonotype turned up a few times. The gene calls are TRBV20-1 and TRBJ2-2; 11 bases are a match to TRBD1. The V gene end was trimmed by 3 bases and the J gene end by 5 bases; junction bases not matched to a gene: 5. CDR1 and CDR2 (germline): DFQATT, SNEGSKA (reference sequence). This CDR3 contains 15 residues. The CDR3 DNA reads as TGCAGTGCTAGGGAGGGACAGGGGGGAACCGGGGAGCTGTTTTTT. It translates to CSAREGQGGTGELFF.

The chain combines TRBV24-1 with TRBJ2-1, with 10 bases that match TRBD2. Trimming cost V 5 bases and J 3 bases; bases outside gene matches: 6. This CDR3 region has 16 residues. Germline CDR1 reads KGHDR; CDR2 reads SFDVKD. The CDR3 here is CATSGGLATDYNEQFF. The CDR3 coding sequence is TGTGCCACCAGTGGGGGACTAGCGACCGACTACAATGAGCAGTTCTTC.

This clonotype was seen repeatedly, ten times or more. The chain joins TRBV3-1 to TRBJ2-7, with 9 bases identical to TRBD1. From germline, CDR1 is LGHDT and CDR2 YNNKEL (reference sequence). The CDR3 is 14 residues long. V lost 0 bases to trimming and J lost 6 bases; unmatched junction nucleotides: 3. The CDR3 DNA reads TGTGCCAGCAGCCAAGAGGGACAGGGAGGCGAGCAGTACTTC. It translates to CASSQEGQGGEQYF.

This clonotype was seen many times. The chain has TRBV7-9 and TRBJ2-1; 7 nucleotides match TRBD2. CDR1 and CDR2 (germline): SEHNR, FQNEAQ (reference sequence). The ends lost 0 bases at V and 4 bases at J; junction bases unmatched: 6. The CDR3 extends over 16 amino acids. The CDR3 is CASSLARGIAYNEQFF. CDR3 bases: TGTGCCAGCAGCTTAGCGCGGGGGATAGCATACAATGAGCAGTTCTTC.

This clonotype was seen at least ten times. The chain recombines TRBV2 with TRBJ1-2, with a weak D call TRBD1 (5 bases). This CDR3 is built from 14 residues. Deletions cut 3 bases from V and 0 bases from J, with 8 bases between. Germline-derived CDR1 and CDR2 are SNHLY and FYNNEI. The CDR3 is CASSDRASNYGYTF. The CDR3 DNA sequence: TGTGCCAGCAGTGACAGGGCTTCTAACTATGGCTACACCTTC.

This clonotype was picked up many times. The CDR3 spells CASPPTGLRNSYEQYV. CDR3 DNA sequence: TGTGCCAGCCCGCCAACAGGCCTTAGAAACTCCTACGAGCAGTACGTC. V and J are TRBV6-2 or TRBV6-3 and TRBJ2-7; TRBD1 might be the D (5 bases). Trimming shortened V by 8 bases and J by 0 bases, and 20 bases separated the two germline ends. The germline CDR1 and CDR2 sequences are MNHEY and SVGEGT. This CDR3 comprises 16 residues.

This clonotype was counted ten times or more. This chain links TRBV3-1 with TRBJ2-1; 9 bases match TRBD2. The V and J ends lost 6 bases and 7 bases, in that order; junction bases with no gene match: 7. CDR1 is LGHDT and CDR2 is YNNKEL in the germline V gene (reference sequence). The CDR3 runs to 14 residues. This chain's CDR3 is CASSLTSGRNEQFF. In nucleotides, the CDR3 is TGTGCCAGCAGTCTGACTAGCGGCCGGAATGAGCAGTTCTTC.

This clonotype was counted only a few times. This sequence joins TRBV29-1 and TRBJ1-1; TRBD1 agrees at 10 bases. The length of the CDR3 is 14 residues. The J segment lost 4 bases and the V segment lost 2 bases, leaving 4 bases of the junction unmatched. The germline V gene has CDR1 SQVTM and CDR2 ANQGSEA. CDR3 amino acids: CSVELGQGSTEAFF. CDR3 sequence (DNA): TGCAGCGTTGAATTGGGACAGGGGAGCACTGAAGCTTTCTTT. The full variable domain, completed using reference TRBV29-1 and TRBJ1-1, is SAVISQKPSRDICQRGTSLTIQCQVDSQVTMMFWYRQQPGQSLTLIATANQGSEATYESGFVIDKFPISRPNLTFSTLTVSNMSPEDSSIYLCSVELGQGSTEAFFGQGTRLTVV.

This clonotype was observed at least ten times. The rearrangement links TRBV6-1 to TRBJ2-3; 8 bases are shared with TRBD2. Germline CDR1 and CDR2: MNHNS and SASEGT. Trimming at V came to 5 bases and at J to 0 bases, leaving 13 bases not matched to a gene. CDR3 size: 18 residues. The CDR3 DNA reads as TGTGCCAGCAGTTTGTTCTCTCTCCGCGGGGGGAGCACAGATACGCAGTATTTT. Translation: CASSLFSLRGGSTDTQYF.

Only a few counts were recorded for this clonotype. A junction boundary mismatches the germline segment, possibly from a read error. This CDR3 is CASSYRHGQETQYF. The DNA for the CDR3 is TGTGCTAGCAGCTACCGACACGGCCAAGAGACCCAGTACTTC. The rearrangement links TRBV7-7 to TRBJ2-5; D remains ambiguous. The V gene's germline CDR1 is SSHAT and CDR2 FNYEAQ (reference sequence). CDR3 length: 14 amino acids.

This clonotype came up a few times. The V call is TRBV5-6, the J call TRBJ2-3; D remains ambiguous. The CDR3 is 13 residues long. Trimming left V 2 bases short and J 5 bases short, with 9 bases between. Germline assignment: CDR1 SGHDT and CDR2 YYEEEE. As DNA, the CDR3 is TGTGCCAGCAGCTTCATAATTCAAGATACGCAGTATTTT. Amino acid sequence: CASSFIIQDTQYF.

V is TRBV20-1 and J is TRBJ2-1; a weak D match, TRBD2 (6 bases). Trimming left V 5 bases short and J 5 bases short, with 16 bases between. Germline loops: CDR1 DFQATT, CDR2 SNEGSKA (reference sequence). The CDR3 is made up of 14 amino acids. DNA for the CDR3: TGCAGTGCTCCCCGAGGCGGGGCGAACAATGAGCAGTTCTTC. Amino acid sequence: CSAPRGGANNEQFF.

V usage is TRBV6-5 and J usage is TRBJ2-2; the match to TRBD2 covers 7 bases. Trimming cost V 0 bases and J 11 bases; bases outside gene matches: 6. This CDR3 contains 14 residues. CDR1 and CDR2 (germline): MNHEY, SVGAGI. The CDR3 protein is CASSYSGLGFELFF. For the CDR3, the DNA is TGTGCCAGCAGTTACTCCGGACTAGGGTTTGAGCTGTTTTTT.

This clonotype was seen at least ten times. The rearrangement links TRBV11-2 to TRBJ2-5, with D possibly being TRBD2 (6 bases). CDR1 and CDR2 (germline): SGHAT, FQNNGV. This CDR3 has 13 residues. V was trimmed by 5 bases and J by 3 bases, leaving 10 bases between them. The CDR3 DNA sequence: TGTGCCAGCAGCAAATGGGAGGAAGAGACCCAGTACTTC. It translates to CASSKWEEETQYF. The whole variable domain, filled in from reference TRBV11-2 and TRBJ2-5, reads EAGVAQSPRYKIIEKRQSVAFWCNPISGHATLYWYQQILGQGPKLLIQFQNNGVVDDSQLPKDRFSAERLKGVDSTLKIQPAKLEDSAVYLCASSKWEEETQYFGPGTRLLVL.

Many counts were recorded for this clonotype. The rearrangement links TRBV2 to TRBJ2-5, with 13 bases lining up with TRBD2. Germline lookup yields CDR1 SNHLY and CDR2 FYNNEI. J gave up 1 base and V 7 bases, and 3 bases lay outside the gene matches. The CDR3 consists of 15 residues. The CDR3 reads CASTGLAGAQETQYF. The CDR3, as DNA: TGTGCCAGCACCGGACTAGCGGGGGCCCAAGAGACCCAGTACTTC. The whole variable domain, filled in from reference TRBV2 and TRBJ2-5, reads EPEVTQTPSHQVTQMGQEVILRCVPISNHLYFYWYRQILGQKVEFLVSFYNNEISEKSEIFDDQFSVERPDGSNFTLKIRSTKLEDSAMYFCASTGLAGAQETQYFGPGTRLLVL.

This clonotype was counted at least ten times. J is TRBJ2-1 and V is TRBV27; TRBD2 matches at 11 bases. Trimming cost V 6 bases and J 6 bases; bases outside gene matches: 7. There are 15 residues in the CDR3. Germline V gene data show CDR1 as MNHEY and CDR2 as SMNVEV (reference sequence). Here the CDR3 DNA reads TGTGCCAGCAGGGTACTAGCGGGAGTGGGCAATGAGCAGTTCTTC. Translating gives CASRVLAGVGNEQFF.